Below, 8 T cell receptor beta chains from the same sample are listed, as sequenced in a study of T cell repertoires in cytomegalovirus infection. TCRdb re-called the reads through MiXCR, storing one row per CDR3 protein. The table lists some 940,000 distinct CDR3 sequences, 31% of them singletons, with roughly 13% in the top ten. For these receptors, no antigen is known. The sequencing here drew on cultured CD8+ T cells from PBMCs, taken from culture after CMV antigen stimulation. The receptors here all came from a human donor in good health (CMV status not recorded). Some clones in this sample may be carry-over from other donors' samples.

J is TRBJ1-1 and V is TRBV18; 8 bases line up with TRBD1. There are 16 residues in the CDR3. Unmatched junction bases numbered 5, after V lost 2 bases and J lost 0 bases. Germline V CDR1 and CDR2: KGHSH, LQKENI. The CDR3 DNA follows: TGTGCCAGCTCACCAATTGGGACAGGTATGAACACTGAAGCTTTCTTT. Its translation: CASSPIGTGMNTEAFF.

The rearrangement uses TRBV6-6 and TRBJ2-1, with TRBD2 matching 10 bases. The CDR3 is 19 amino acids. Germline CDR1 reads MNHNY; CDR2 reads SVGAGI (reference sequence). The ends lost 2 bases at V and 4 bases at J; junction bases unmatched: 14. CDR3: CASSYRGLAAYANYNEQFF. Here the CDR3 DNA reads TGTGCCAGCAGTTACCGCGGACTAGCGGCCTACGCGAATTACAATGAGCAGTTCTTC.

The V call is TRBV27, the J call TRBJ2-7, with D unresolved. V lost 2 bases and J lost 3, with 8 bases in between. Germline-derived CDR1 and CDR2 are MNHEY and SMNVEV (reference sequence). The CDR3 covers 13 residues. The CDR3 region is CASSLPPRYEQYV. The CDR3 DNA follows: TGTGCCAGCAGTTTACCCCCCCGCTACGAGCAGTACGTC.

In this sample, this clonotype turned up once. One junction end disagrees with the germline gene, perhaps due to a read error. The chain combines TRBV10-3 with TRBJ2-5; 14 positions agree with TRBD2. The length of the CDR3 is 18 residues. CDR1 is ENHRY and CDR2 is SYGVKD in the germline V gene. As DNA, the CDR3 is TGTGCCATCAGTGAGCCGAGAGGACTAGCGGGGGGCCAACAGACCCAGTACTTC. Translated: CAISEPRGLAGGQQTQYF.

The rearrangement uses TRBV4-1 and TRBJ1-4; 10 nucleotides agree with TRBD1. Losses at the gene ends were 3 bases for V and 8 bases for J; bases not matched to a gene: 3. Germline lookup yields CDR1 MGHRA and CDR2 YSYEKL. The CDR3 is 14 amino acids. The DNA of the CDR3 is TGCGCCAGCAGCCACGGGACAGGGGACGAAAAACTGTTTTTT. Its protein is CASSHGTGDEKLFF.

The chain links TRBV19 to TRBJ1-1; the match to TRBD1 covers 8 bases. Germline V gene data show CDR1 as LNHDA and CDR2 as SQIVND (reference sequence). V shed 7 bases and J 1 base; nucleotides not matched to a gene: 11. CDR3 size: 16 residues. In DNA form, the CDR3 reads TGTGCCAGTATTACTATATCTGGACAGGGGAACACTGAAGCTTTCTTT. Amino acid sequence: CASITISGQGNTEAFF.

CDR3 loop: CASSIGTQEVLAKNIQYF. The CDR3 nucleotides read TGTGCCAGTAGCATCGGGACTCAGGAGGTCCTAGCCAAAAACATTCAGTACTTC. The chain is built from TRBV19 and TRBJ2-4; possibly TRBD2 for D (6 bases). The germline V gene encodes CDR1 LNHDA and CDR2 SQIVND (reference sequence). This CDR3 is 18 amino acids long. Trimming left V 6 bases short and J 0 bases short, with 21 bases between.

V usage is TRBV6-5 and J usage is TRBJ2-1, with D uncertain. From germline, CDR1 is MNHEY and CDR2 SVGAGI. The CDR3 runs to 14 residues. Trimming pared 2 bases from V and 0 bases from J, leaving 5 bases between. CDR3 sequence reads: CASSYADSYNEQFF. The CDR3 DNA is TGTGCCAGCAGTTACGCGGACTCCTACAATGAGCAGTTCTTC.